Listed here are 6 T cell receptor beta chains from one sample, sequenced in a study of CD8 T cells in ankylosing spondylitis. TCRdb reprocessed the 5' RACE reads with MiXCR, giving one entry per CDR3 protein. This table has some 87,000 distinct CDR3 sequences, around 25% appearing once. The specimen sequenced was blood, either unsorted or a sorted T cell fraction (not recorded which). These receptor sequences come from a male donor with ankylosing spondylitis or in good health (not recorded which).

V is TRBV12-3 or TRBV12-4 and J is TRBJ2-5, with D perhaps TRBD1 (5 bases). With 4 bases removed from V and 2 bases from J, the gap between germline ends came to 8 bases. This CDR3 comprises 13 residues. CDR3 coding DNA: TGTGCCAGCAGTTCGACAGTTCAAGAGACCCAGTACTTC. Translating gives CASSSTVQETQYF.

This chain connects TRBV5-1 to TRBJ2-7; 7 bases match TRBD2. The CDR3 length is 16 residues. From germline, CDR1 is SGHRS and CDR2 YFSETQ. J lost 7 bases, V lost 2 bases, and 15 bases had no gene match. CDR3 coding DNA: TGCGCCAGCAGCTTCTATAGAGGACTAGGCTCGGGAGAGCAGTACTTC. It translates to CASSFYRGLGSGEQYF.

The rearrangement joins TRBV5-8 to TRBJ1-5; TRBD1 matches 12 bases. The CDR3 spans 16 residues. J gave up 3 bases and V 3 bases, and 4 bases lay outside the gene matches. The V gene's germline CDR1 is SGHTS and CDR2 YDEGEE. DNA for the CDR3: TGTGCCAGCAGCTGGGACAGGGGGCATAACAATCAGCCCCAGCATTTT. Protein sequence: CASSWDRGHNNQPQHF.

Only one count was recorded for this clonotype. V usage is TRBV5-6 and J usage is TRBJ2-7; 7 nucleotides line up with TRBD2. The germline CDR1 and CDR2 sequences are SGHDT and YYEEEE. V trimming: 4 bases; J trimming: 0 bases; junction bases outside the gene matches: 7. The CDR3 spans 15 residues. The CDR3: CASSLPSGNSYEQYF. The CDR3 DNA sequence: TGTGCCAGCAGCCTTCCTAGCGGAAACTCCTACGAGCAGTACTTC.

The chain has TRBV5-1 and TRBJ2-3; maybe TRBD2 (5 bases). Germline CDR1 reads SGHRS; CDR2 reads YFSETQ. CDR3 size: 15 residues. V was trimmed by 1 base and J by 2 bases, leaving 11 bases between them. Written as DNA, the CDR3 is TGCGCCAGCAGCTTGTCGGAGGACCCCACAGATACGCAGTATTTT. Amino acid sequence: CASSLSEDPTDTQYF.

This clonotype has just a few counts. This chain connects TRBV6-5 to TRBJ1-5, with D uncertain. Germline V gene lookup returns CDR1 MNHEY and CDR2 SVGAGI. V gave up 2 bases and J gave up 0 bases, with 2 bases separating them. The CDR3 length is 13 residues. The CDR3 coding sequence is TGTGCCAGCAGTTACGGTAGCAATCAGCCCCAGCATTTT. It encodes CASSYGSNQPQHF.